The following is a T cell receptor beta chain sequence with its context. This sample was included in a study of blood T cell repertoires in COVID-19. Background on the study: Material from acute and convalescent COVID-19 was sourced from the United States, Italy and Spain. PBMCs, B-cell-depleted T cells, or T cells were the source of the cDNA or gDNA that made up the material.

Trimming took off 6 bases at V and 0 bases at J, with 17 bases between the two ends. Germline CDR1 and CDR2: SNHLY and FYNNEI. The CDR3 contains 17 residues. Measured with immunoSEQ multiplex PCR; TCRdb has only the in-frame clones, and not every one. Altogether about 280,000 clones are present, roughly 85% being singletons, with the ten largest covering roughly 2.6%. Clinical history reported by participants formed the basis on which cohorts were assigned. J is TRBJ1-4 and V is TRBV2, with D possibly TRBD1 on 6 matching bases. Sequenced input: PBMCs or T cells enriched from blood (not recorded which). The TCR originated in a woman between 50 and 59 years old who had recovered from COVID-19. This CDR3 reads CASRAGGLSATNEKLFF. The CDR3 DNA reads as TGTGCCAGCAGGGCCGGGGGGCTCTCTGCAACTAATGAAAAACTGTTTTTT.